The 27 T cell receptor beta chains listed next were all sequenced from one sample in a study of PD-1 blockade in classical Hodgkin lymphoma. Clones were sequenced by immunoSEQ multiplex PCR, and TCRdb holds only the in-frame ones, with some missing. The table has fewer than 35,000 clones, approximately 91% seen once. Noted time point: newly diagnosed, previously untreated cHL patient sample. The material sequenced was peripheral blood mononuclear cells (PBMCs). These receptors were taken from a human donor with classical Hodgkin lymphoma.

CDR3 protein: CASNGGSGTGELFF. In nucleotides, the CDR3 is TGTGCCAGCAACGGCGGGTCTGGCACCGGGGAGCTGTTTTTT. The J gene is TRBJ2-2, the V gene TRBV11-2; D may be TRBD2 (5 bases). Germline V gives CDR1 SGHAT, CDR2 FQNNGV. This CDR3 has 14 residues. The germline V and J ends were trimmed by 7 bases and 4 bases, with 13 bases remaining between them.

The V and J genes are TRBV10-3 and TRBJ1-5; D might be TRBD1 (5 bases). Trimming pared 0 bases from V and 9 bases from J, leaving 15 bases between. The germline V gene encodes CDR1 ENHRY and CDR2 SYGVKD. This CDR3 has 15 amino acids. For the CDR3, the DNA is TGTGCCATCAGTGAGTCGCGGGACGGGGAGGGGCCCCAGCATTTT. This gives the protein CAISESRDGEGPQHF.

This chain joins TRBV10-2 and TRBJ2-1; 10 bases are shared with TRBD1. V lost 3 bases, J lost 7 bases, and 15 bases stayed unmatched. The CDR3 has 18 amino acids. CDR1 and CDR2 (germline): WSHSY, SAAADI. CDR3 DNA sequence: TGCGCCAGCAGTGAAGGGCGACAGGGGGCATGGAGGGAAAATGAGCAGTTCTTC. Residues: CASSEGRQGAWRENEQFF.

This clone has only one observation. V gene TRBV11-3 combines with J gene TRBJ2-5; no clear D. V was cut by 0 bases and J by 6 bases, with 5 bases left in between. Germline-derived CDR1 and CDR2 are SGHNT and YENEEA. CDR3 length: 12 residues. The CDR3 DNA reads TGTGCCAGCAGCTTAGACGGGCAGACCCAGTACTTC. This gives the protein CASSLDGQTQYF.

In nucleotides, the CDR3 is TGCGCCAGCAGCTTGGACAGGGGGTTTGAGCAGTTCTTC. Amino acid sequence: CASSLDRGFEQFF. The chain carries TRBV5-1 and TRBJ2-1, with TRBD1 identical over 8 bases. V gave up 0 bases and J gave up 9 bases; unmatched junction bases: 2. Germline values: CDR1 SGHRS, CDR2 YFSETQ. The CDR3 sequence is 13 residues long.

The CDR3 loop reads CASSKSGTSGPYEQYF. The DNA for the CDR3 is TGTGCCAGCAGCAAATCCGGGACTAGCGGCCCCTACGAGCAGTACTTC. This chain uses TRBV7-3 with TRBJ2-7, with TRBD2 matching 11 bases. This CDR3 is built from 16 residues. With V trimmed by 5 bases and J by 2 bases, 8 bases remained unmatched. Germline V lookup: CDR1 SGHTA, CDR2 FQGTGA. The whole variable domain, filled in from reference TRBV7-3 and TRBJ2-7, reads GAGVSQTPSNKVTEKGKYVELRCDPISGHTALYWYRQSLGQGPEFLIYFQGTGAADDSGLPNDRFFAVRPEGSVSTLKIQRTERGDSAVYLCASSKSGTSGPYEQYFGPGTRLTVT.

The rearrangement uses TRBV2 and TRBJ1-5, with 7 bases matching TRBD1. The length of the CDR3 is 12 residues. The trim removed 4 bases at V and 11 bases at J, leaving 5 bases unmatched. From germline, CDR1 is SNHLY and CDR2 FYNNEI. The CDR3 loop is CASSGQGIAQHF. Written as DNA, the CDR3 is TGTGCCAGCAGTGGACAGGGAATAGCCCAGCATTTT.

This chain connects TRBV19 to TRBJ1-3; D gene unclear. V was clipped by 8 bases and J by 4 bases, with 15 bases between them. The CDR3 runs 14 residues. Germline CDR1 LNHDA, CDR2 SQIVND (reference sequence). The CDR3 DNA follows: TGTGCCAGTGCGGGAAGGCGATCCGGAAACACCATATATTTT. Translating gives CASAGRRSGNTIYF.

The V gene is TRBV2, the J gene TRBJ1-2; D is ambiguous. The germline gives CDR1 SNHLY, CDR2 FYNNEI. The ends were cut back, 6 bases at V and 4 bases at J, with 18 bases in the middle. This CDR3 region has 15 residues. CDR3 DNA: TGTGCCAGCAGCGTCGAGGGCAGAGGTACCTATGGCTACACCTTC. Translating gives CASSVEGRGTYGYTF.

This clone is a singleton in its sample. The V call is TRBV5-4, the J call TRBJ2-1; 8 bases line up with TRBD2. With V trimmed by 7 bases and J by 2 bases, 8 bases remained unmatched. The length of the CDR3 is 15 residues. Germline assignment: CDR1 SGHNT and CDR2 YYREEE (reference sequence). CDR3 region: CASSPAGGPYNEQFF. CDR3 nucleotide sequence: TGTGCCAGCTCTCCGGCGGGAGGTCCCTACAATGAGCAGTTCTTC.

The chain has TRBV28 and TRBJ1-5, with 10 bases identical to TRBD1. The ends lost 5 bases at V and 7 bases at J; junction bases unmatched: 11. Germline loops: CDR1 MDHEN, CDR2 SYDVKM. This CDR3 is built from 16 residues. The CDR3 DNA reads TGTGCCAGCAGTCCACCGGGACAGGGGTTTAGGCAGCCCCAGCATTTT. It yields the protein CASSPPGQGFRQPQHF.

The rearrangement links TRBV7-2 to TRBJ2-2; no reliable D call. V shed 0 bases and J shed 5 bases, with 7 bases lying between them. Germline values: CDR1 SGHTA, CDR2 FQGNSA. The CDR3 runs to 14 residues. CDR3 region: CASSLAAGTGELFF. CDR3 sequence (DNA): TGTGCCAGCAGCTTAGCGGCCGGGACCGGGGAGCTGTTTTTT.

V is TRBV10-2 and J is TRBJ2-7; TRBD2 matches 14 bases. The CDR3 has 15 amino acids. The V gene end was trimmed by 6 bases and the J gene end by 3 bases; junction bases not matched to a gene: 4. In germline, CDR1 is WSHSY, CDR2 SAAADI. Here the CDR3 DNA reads TGCGCCAGCAGGAAGGGACTAGCGGGAGACTACGAGCAGTACTTC. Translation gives CASRKGLAGDYEQYF.

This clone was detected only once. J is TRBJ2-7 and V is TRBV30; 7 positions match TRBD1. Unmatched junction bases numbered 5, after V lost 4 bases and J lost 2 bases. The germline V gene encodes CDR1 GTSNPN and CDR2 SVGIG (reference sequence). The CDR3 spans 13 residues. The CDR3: CAWTKGGPYEQYF. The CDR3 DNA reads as TGTGCCTGGACGAAAGGGGGCCCCTACGAGCAGTACTTC. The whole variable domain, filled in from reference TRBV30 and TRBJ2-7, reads SQTIHQWPATLVQPVGSPLSLECTVEGTSNPNLYWYRQAAGRGLQLLFYSVGIGQISSEVPQNLSASRPQDRQFILSSKKLLLSDSGFYLCAWTKGGPYEQYFGPGTRLTVT.

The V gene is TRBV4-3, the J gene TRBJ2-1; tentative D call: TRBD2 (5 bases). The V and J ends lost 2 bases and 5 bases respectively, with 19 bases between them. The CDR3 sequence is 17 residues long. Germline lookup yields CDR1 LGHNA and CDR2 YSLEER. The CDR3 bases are TGCGCCAGCAGCCAACTCCGACTAATTGGATTCCACAATGAGCAGTTCTTC. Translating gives CASSQLRLIGFHNEQFF.

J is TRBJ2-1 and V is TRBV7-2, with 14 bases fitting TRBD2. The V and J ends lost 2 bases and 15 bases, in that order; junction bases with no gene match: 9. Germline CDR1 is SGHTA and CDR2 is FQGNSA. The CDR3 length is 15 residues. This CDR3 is CASSLLTGLAGVAFF. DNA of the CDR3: TGTGCCAGCAGCTTATTAACGGGACTAGCGGGAGTGGCGTTCTTC.

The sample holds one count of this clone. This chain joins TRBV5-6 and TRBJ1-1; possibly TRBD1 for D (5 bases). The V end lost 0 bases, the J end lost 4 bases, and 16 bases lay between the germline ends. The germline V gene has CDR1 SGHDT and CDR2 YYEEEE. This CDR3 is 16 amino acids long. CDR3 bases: TGTGCCAGCAGCTTGGCAGGGCTAAATTTCGGCACTGAAGCTTTCTTT. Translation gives CASSLAGLNFGTEAFF.

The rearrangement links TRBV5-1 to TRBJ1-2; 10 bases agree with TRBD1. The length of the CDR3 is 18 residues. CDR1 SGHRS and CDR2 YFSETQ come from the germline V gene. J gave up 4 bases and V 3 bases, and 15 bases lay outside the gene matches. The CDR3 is CASSWNTGTGASVYGYTF. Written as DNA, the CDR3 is TGCGCCAGCAGCTGGAATACCGGGACAGGGGCCTCTGTCTATGGCTACACCTTC.

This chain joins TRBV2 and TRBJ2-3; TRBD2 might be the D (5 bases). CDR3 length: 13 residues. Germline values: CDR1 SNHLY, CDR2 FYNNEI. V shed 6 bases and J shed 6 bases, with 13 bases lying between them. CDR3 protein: CASSGSGEDTQYF. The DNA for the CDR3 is TGTGCCAGCAGCGGCTCCGGGGAGGATACGCAGTATTTT.

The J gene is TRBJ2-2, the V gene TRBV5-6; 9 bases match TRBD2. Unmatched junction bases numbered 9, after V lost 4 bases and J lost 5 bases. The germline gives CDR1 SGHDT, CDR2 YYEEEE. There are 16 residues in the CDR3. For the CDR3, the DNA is TGTGCCAGCAGCACTCTCGGTAGCGGGAGTACCGGGGAGCTGTTTTTT. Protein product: CASSTLGSGSTGELFF.

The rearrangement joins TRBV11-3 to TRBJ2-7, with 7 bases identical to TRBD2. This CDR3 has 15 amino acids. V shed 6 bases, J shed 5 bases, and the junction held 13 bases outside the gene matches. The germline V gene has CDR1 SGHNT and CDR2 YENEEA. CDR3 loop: CASRVGGRARNEQYF. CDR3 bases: TGTGCCAGCAGAGTCGGGGGGAGGGCTAGAAACGAGCAGTACTTC.

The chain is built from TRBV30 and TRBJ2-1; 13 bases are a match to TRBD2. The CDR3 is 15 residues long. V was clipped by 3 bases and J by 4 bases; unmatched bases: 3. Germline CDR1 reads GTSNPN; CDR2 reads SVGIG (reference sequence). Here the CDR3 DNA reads TGTGCCTGGAGATCGGGACTAGCGGGATACAATGAGCAGTTCTTC. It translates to CAWRSGLAGYNEQFF. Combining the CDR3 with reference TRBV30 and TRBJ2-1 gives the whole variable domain SQTIHQWPATLVQPVGSPLSLECTVEGTSNPNLYWYRQAAGRGLQLLFYSVGIGQISSEVPQNLSASRPQDRQFILSSKKLLLSDSGFYLCAWRSGLAGYNEQFFGPGTRLTVL.

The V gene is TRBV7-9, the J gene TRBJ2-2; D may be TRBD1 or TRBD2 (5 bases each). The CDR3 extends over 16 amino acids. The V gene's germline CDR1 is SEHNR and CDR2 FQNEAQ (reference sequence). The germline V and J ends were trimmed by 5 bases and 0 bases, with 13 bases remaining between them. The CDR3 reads CASSAPGTSNTGELFF. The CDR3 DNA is TGTGCCAGCAGCGCCCCCGGGACCTCGAACACCGGGGAGCTGTTTTTT.

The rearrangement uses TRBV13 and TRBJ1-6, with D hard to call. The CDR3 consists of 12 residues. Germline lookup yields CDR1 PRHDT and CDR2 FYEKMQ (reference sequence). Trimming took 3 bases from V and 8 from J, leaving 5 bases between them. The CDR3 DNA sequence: TGTGCCAGCAGCTTTCGGTATTCACCCCTCCACTTT. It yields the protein CASSFRYSPLHF.

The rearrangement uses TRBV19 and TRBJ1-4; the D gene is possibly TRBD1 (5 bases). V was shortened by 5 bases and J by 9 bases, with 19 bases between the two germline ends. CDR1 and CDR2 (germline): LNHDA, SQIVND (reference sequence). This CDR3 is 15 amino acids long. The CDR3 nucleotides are TGTGCCAGTAGTCGCCCGGGACGGGGGGTGCAAAAACTGTTTTTT. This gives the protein CASSRPGRGVQKLFF.

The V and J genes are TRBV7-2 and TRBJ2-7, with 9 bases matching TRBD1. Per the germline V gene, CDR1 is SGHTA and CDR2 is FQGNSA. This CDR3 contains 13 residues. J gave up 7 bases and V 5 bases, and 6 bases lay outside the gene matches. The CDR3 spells CASSANRGLEQYF. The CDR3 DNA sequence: TGTGCCAGCAGCGCCAACAGGGGGCTAGAGCAGTACTTC.

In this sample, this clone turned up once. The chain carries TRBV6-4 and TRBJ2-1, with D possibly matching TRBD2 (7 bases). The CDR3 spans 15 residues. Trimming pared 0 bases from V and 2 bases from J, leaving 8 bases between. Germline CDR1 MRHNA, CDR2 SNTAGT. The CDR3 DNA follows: TGTGCCAGCAGTGACTCAGGGGGGGCCTACAATGAGCAGTTCTTC. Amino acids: CASSDSGGAYNEQFF.